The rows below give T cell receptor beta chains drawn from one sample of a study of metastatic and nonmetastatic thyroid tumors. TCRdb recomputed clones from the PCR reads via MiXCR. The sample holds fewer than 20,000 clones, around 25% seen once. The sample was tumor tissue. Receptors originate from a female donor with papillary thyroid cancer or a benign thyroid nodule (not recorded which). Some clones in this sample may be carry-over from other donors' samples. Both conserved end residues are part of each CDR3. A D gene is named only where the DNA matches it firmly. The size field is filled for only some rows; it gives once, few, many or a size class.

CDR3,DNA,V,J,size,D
CASSQEYRDYGYTF,TGCGCCAGCAGCCAAGAGTACAGGGACTATGGCTACACCTTC,TRBV4-1,TRBJ1-2,medium-sized,-
CASEPLPRGQEQYF,TGTGCCAGCGAACCCCTTCCCAGGGGGCAGGAGCAGTACTTC,TRBV28,TRBJ2-7,medium-sized,TRBD1
CASSERGTPEQFF,TGTGCCAGCAGTGAACGGGGGACCCCTGAGCAGTTCTTC,TRBV25-1,TRBJ2-1,many,-
CASSLTPEPTETQYF,TGTGCCAGCAGCTTAACCCCGGAGCCTACAGAGACCCAGTACTTC,TRBV7-6,TRBJ2-5,-,-
CASSLEGAYSSTDTQYF,TGTGCCAGCAGTTTAGAGGGAGCCTACTCTAGCACAGATACGCAGTATTTT,TRBV28,TRBJ2-3,few,-
CSAWRTTTEAFF,TGCAGTGCCTGGCGGACGACCACTGAAGCTTTCTTT,TRBV20-1,TRBJ1-1,many,-
CASFGLEREAFF,TGTGCCAGTTTCGGTTTAGAGAGGGAAGCTTTCTTT,TRBV27,TRBJ1-1,-,-
CASSERYSGANVLTF,TGTGCCAGCAGTGAACGGTACTCTGGGGCCAACGTCCTGACTTTC,TRBV6-1,TRBJ2-6,medium-sized,-
CAWSALGGELFF,TGTGCCTGGAGTGCTCTGGGCGGGGAGCTGTTTTTT,TRBV30,TRBJ2-2,medium-sized,-
CSYTSVSLRAITDTQYF,TGCAGTTACACTAGCGTGAGTCTTCGGGCTATCACAGATACGCAGTATTTT,TRBV20-1,TRBJ2-3,-,TRBD2
CASSFIESAGPYLYEQYF,TGTGCCAGCAGTTTCATTGAGTCAGCGGGACCCTACCTCTACGAGCAGTACTTC,TRBV28,TRBJ2-7,-,TRBD2
CASSLDDNQPQHF,TGCGCCAGCAGCTTGGATGACAATCAGCCCCAGCATTTT,TRBV5-1,TRBJ1-5,many,-
CASTFPPATYEQYF,TGCGCCAGCACCTTCCCACCCGCAACCTACGAGCAGTACTTC,TRBV12-3/TRBV12-4,TRBJ2-7,few,-
CATPGQGAEDYGYTF,TGTGCCACTCCGGGACAGGGGGCGGAGGACTATGGCTACACCTTC,TRBV28,TRBJ1-2,many,TRBD1
CASSLRDNWDEAFF,TGTGCCAGCAGTTTACGGGACAACTGGGATGAAGCTTTCTTT,TRBV27,TRBJ1-1,-,-
CASSSFPGTDGSSGANVLTF,TGTGCCAGCAGCTCTTTTCCAGGCACCGACGGGTCCTCTGGGGCCAACGTCCTGACTTTC,TRBV7-1,TRBJ2-6,medium-sized,-
CSARPQVFREKLFF,TGCAGTGCTAGACCACAGGTGTTCAGGGAAAAACTGTTTTTT,TRBV20-1,TRBJ1-4,-,-
CASTLPRGDGYEQYF,TGTGCCAGCACCCTCCCCCGGGGGGATGGGTACGAGCAGTACTTC,TRBV28,TRBJ2-7,-,TRBD2